The present TCR beta chain was sequenced within a study of T cells in placental villitis. Background on the whole study: Two of the control placentae were from preterm deliveries, but examination found no significant pathology in either one. The study compared placental TCR-beta repertoires across villitis of unknown etiology, gestational-age-matched unaffected controls, and infectious villitis to test an allograft-versus-infection hypothesis. Broad study findings and their caveats: CMV-specific clone frequencies were higher in infectious CMV cases than in villitis of unknown etiology (around 0.011 vs 0.00099), which did not differ from controls. Clonality was higher in villitis of unknown etiology placentae than in controls (median 0.057 versus 0.006, p=0.0025), a result indicating clonal expansion. With bulk tissue sequencing, helper, regulatory or cytotoxic T cells could not be distinguished, nor could maternal versus fetal T cells, and gamma-delta receptors were excluded. Paraffin blocks contained small amounts of decidua, so some captured T cells, especially in controls, may have been decidual rather than villous infiltrates.

Ten placentae without villitis served as controls and were matched to the villitis of unknown etiology cases on gestational age at delivery. After delivery, placentae were collected and subjected to gross and histological evaluation prior to the selection of archival tissue. Five 10-micron scrolls were cut from each FFPE block, and DNA was then isolated using the AllPrep DNA/RNA FFPE Tissue kit. DNA concentration and purity were evaluated by NanoDrop, whereas RNA quality was assessed on a Bioanalyzer. TCR-beta CDR3 regions were amplified from genomic DNA with the immunoSEQ v4 bias-controlled multiplex PCR assay, run blinded to group allocation. To estimate the quantities of nucleated cells and T cells in each sample, reference gene primers were added alongside the TCR-beta primers. Sequencing of the libraries was performed on an Illumina MiSeq with a 100-cycle paired-end protocol. The paper's data handling went like this. Diversity and richness were calculated in immunoSEQ Analyzer software, with richness determined by iChao1 and clonality derived from Pielou evenness and Shannon diversity (0-1, with higher values meaning less diverse). CDR3 amino acid sequences with V/J genes were queried against VDJdb for CMV, EBV and influenza A specificities using confidence 3 and substitution 2. TCR-beta amino acid clonotype overlap between villitis of unknown etiology, infectious villitis and control repertoires was assessed with the Morisita-Horn index. TCRdb obtained this table from immuneACCESS and retained in-frame rearrangements with V and J assigned. These tables miss some clones; where compared with another copy, unresolved V genes account for less than half of the shortfall, and the remainder is unexplained. V and J calls and clone size follow that table, whereas D and trimming were derived from the DNA. For this sample there are around 800 clones; around 90% appear just once. Of the sample, roughly a tenth falls within the top ten clones.

Note on this clone: No cognate antigen has been identified for it. Nothing much larger sits one base from this clone, and base qualities are not available.

The source of this sequence is a human donor in good health; the placental T cells may come from both mother and fetus. Material for sequencing was placental tissue containing maternal and fetal cells.

The CDR3: CASSGARGETQYF. The nucleotide sequence reads as follows: TGTGCCAGCAGCGGGGCTCGGGGAGAGACCCAGTACTTC. In this chain, TRBV5-6 is recombined with TRBJ2-5; the D segment might be TRBD1 or TRBD2, since each matches 5 bases. The V and J ends are trimmed by 4 bases and 4 bases, leaving 11 bases between them. The CDR3, cysteine through phenylalanine, is 13 amino acids long. The CDR3 DNA has 39 bases and is translated from base 1. From the germline V gene, CDR1 is SGHDT and CDR2 is YYEEEE.